The clone carrying this TCR beta chain has just one count. This record comes from a study of blood T cell repertoires in COVID-19. Method: immunoSEQ multiplex PCR; TCRdb's copy keeps in-frame clones and lacks some. The sample holds 500,000 or so clones, approximately 90% seen once. CDR1 and CDR2 from the germline V gene are SNHLY and FYNNEI. V gave up 7 bases and J gave up 2 bases; unmatched junction bases: 5. This CDR3 comprises 16 residues. Those enrolled, adults aged roughly 18 to 90 years, came from about two dozen US areas. Sequencing used PBMCs or T cells enriched from blood (not recorded which). This clonotype originated in a woman aged 18-35 years who had recovered from COVID-19. The gene calls are TRBV2 and TRBJ2-3; TRBD2 matches 14 bases. CDR3 coding DNA: TGTGCCAGCACTGGACTAGCGGGGGGTAACACAGATACGCAGTATTTT. The encoded protein is CASTGLAGGNTDTQYF.